The rows below give T cell receptor beta chains drawn from one sample of a study of blood T cell repertoires in COVID-19. Generated by immunoSEQ multiplex PCR, the TCRdb table keeps only in-frame clones and is missing some. The sample lists 30,000 or so clones, approximately 81% occurring once. The sample comprised peripheral blood. The origin of the receptors is a man aged 80 or over with acute or convalescent COVID-19. The CDR3 runs from the conserved cysteine through the conserved F or W. D genes are given only for firm matches. A row's size may be missing; if present it is once, few, many or a size class.

clone_size j_call d_call cdr3_length v_call cdr3_nt cdr3_aa
- TRBJ1-3 TRBD1 18 TRBV5-5 TGTGCCAGCTCCGGACAGGGCGGCGATACCCTCTCTGGAAACACCATATATTTT CASSGQGGDTLSGNTIYF
- TRBJ1-2 TRBD1 15 TRBV4-3 TGCGCCAGCAGCCTCACAGGGGTACAAAACTATGGCTACACCTTC CASSLTGVQNYGYTF
- TRBJ2-5 - 15 TRBV7-7 TGTGCTAGCAGCCTGGGGGCTAGCGGTGAAGAGACCCAGTACTTC CASSLGASGEETQYF
- TRBJ1-1 TRBD1 13 TRBV7-9 TGTGCCAGCAGCCTAACAGGGGACACTGAAGCTTTCTTT CASSLTGDTEAFF
- TRBJ2-3 - 13 TRBV9 TGTGCCAGCAGCGTAGATGGGGAGGATACGCAGTATTTT CASSVDGEDTQYF
- TRBJ2-4 TRBD2 20 TRBV4-2 TGTGCCAGCAGCCGCCAAGTACTAGCGGGGGACATTAGGGCCAAAAACATTCAGTACTTC CASSRQVLAGDIRAKNIQYF
- TRBJ1-1 - 14 TRBV12-2 - CASRFGTGSAEAFF
- TRBJ1-2 TRBD1 13 TRBV12-3/TRBV12-4 TGTGCCAGCAGTTCCGGGACAGATTATGGCTACACCTTC CASSSGTDYGYTF
- TRBJ1-1 - 12 TRBV6-5 TGTGCCACCCGAGGCCAAAACACTGAAGCTTTCTTT CATRGQNTEAFF
- TRBJ2-3 - 13 TRBV15 TGTGCCACCGGGGAGGCGAGCACAGATACGCAGTATTTT CATGEASTDTQYF
once TRBJ1-1 TRBD1 12 TRBV19 TGTGCCAGTAGGAGGACAGGGGACGAAGCTTTCTTT CASRRTGDEAFF
- TRBJ2-1 - 15 TRBV5-1 TGCGCCAGCAGCCCTCCGGGGGGCTTCTACAATGAGCAGTTCTTC CASSPPGGFYNEQFF